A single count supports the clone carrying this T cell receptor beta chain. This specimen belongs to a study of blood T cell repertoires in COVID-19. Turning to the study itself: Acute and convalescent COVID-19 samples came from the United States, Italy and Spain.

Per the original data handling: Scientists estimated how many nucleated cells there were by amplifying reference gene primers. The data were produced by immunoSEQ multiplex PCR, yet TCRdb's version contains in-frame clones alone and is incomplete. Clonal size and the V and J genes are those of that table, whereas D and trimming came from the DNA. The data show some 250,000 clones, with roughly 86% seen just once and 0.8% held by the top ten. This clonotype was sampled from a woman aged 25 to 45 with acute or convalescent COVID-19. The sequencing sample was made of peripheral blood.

The DNA for the CDR3 is TGTGCCATCAGTGCTTCGACTAGCGCGAGCACAGATACGCAGTATTTT. The encoded protein is CAISASTSASTDTQYF. The chain couples TRBV10-3 to TRBJ2-3, with 8 bases fitting TRBD2. The CDR3 length is 16 residues. Germline lookup yields CDR1 ENHRY and CDR2 SYGVKD. J gave up 0 bases and V 4 bases, and 6 bases lay outside the gene matches.